The present entry profiles one TCR beta chain with its context. No antigen is known for it. The sample belongs to a study of blood T cells in healthy people across ages. Study as a whole: When template switching was applied, about one barcoded beta molecule was captured per two T cells. Overall study results and limits: The recorded TCR beta diversity per million T cells decreased in a roughly linear manner with age. Both higher diversity and more naive CD4+ cells marked long-lived donors when set against aged donors.

The authors ran a second PCR of 7 to 11 cycles using a sample-barcoded 5' primer and a J-beta primer mix. A template-switch adaptor that had 12 random nucleotides put a tag on each cDNA molecule. TCRdb re-derived calls from the 5' RACE reads in MiXCR, one entry per CDR3 protein. The top ten clones hold around 10% of a sample with about 1.6 million distinct CDR3 sequences, about 32% of them seen once. The TCR comes from a woman aged 25 to 39 in good health. The sequencing input was blood.

The CDR3 is CASSLGVGTGSYNEQFF. CDR3 nucleotides: TGTGCCAGCAGCTTAGGGGTCGGGACAGGGTCCTACAATGAGCAGTTCTTC. The chain has TRBV7-9 and TRBJ2-1; the match to TRBD1 covers 9 bases. The CDR3 is 17 residues long. With V trimmed by 1 base and J by 1 base, 5 bases remained unmatched. Germline values: CDR1 SEHNR, CDR2 FQNEAQ (reference sequence).